These 24 T cell receptor beta chains were sequenced from one sample in a study of blood T cell repertoires in COVID-19. TCRdb's table, derived via immunoSEQ multiplex PCR, lists solely in-frame clones and lacks some. The sample lists tens of thousands of clones, 60% to 85% occurring once. Sequencing used peripheral blood. The receptors were gathered from a human donor in a cohort sampled during active COVID-19.

The V call is TRBV6-2 or TRBV6-3, the J call TRBJ1-5, with D uncertain. V lost 2 bases, J lost 4 bases, and 9 bases lay in between. Per germline, CDR1 MNHEY and CDR2 SVGEGT. The CDR3 extends over 14 amino acids. The chain's CDR3 is CASSYPYGNQPQHF. The CDR3 DNA reads as TGTGCCAGCAGTTACCCCTACGGGAATCAGCCCCAGCATTTT.

This clone showed up just once. This rearrangement joins TRBV7-2 to TRBJ2-7; weak D call: TRBD2 (5 bases). The germline gives CDR1 SGHTA, CDR2 FQGNSA. With 5 bases removed from V and 2 bases from J, the gap between germline ends came to 13 bases. The CDR3 is 14 residues long. CDR3 region: CASSPRSTTYEQYF. CDR3 bases: TGTGCCAGCAGCCCCCGGTCGACTACCTACGAGCAGTACTTC. Full variable domain (missing parts from reference TRBV7-2 and TRBJ2-7): GAGVSQSPSNKVTEKGKDVELRCDPISGHTALYWYRQSLGQGLEFLIYFQGNSAPDKSGLPSDRFSAERTGGSVSTLTIQRTQQEDSAVYLCASSPRSTTYEQYFGPGTRLTVT.

CDR3 sequence (DNA): TGTGCCAGCAGAGGAGGGCTGGTCAGTAGCACCGGGGAGCTGTTTTTT. Protein sequence: CASRGGLVSSTGELFF. V and J are TRBV7-9 and TRBJ2-2, with D perhaps TRBD2 (6 bases). V shed 6 bases and J shed 4 bases, with 18 bases lying between them. CDR3 length: 16 amino acids. Germline assignment: CDR1 SEHNR and CDR2 FQNEAQ (reference sequence).

V is TRBV3-1 (or the pseudogene TRBV3-2) and J is TRBJ1-4, with a weak D call TRBD1 (5 bases). The CDR3 sequence is 15 residues long. Trimming stripped 1 base from V and 7 bases from J, with 13 bases between. Germline lookup yields CDR1 LGHDT and CDR2 YNNKEL (reference sequence). CDR3 in amino acids: CASSQGSGRGEKLFF. CDR3 in DNA: TGTGCCAGCAGCCAAGGGTCAGGGAGGGGTGAAAAACTGTTTTTT.

The rearrangement links TRBV7-3 to TRBJ2-1; D possibly corresponds to TRBD1 (5 bases). Per the germline V gene, CDR1 is SGHTA and CDR2 is FQGTGA. Trimming removed 5 bases from V and 9 bases from J, with 11 bases in between. The CDR3 covers 12 residues. CDR3 protein: CASSPGAGEQFF. The DNA for the CDR3 is TGTGCCAGCAGCCCTGGGGCAGGTGAGCAGTTCTTC.

The chain joins TRBV7-6 to TRBJ2-2; no firm D call. The germline V gene has CDR1 SGHVS and CDR2 FNYEAQ. The CDR3 totals 11 residues. The germline V and J ends were trimmed by 5 bases and 8 bases, with 6 bases remaining between them. CDR3: CASSLRGELFF. The CDR3 bases are TGTGCCAGCAGCCTGAGGGGGGAGCTGTTTTTT.

J is TRBJ2-5 and V is TRBV6-5, with D tentatively TRBD1 (6 bases). V gave up 5 bases and J gave up 4 bases, with 17 bases separating them. CDR3 length: 15 residues. CDR1 MNHEY and CDR2 SVGAGI come from the germline V gene. DNA for the CDR3: TGTGCCAGCAGTCCAAAACTAACAGGGCGAGAGACCCAGTACTTC. This codes for CASSPKLTGRETQYF.

In its sample, this clone was seen once. The chain employs TRBV4-1 and TRBJ2-3; TRBD2 matches at 10 bases. Germline loops: CDR1 MGHRA, CDR2 YSYEKL. The CDR3 loop spans 15 amino acids. Trimming removed 4 bases from V and 2 bases from J; junction bases left unmatched: 3. CDR3 loop: CASSPTSGDTDTQYF. CDR3 sequence (DNA): TGCGCCAGCAGCCCTACTAGCGGGGACACAGATACGCAGTATTTT.

The V gene is TRBV5-5, the J gene TRBJ1-3, with a possible D match to TRBD1 (6 bases). There are 16 residues in the CDR3. Germline V gene data show CDR1 as SGHKS and CDR2 as YYEKEE (reference sequence). The ends were cut back, 0 bases at V and 0 bases at J, with 10 bases in the middle. This CDR3 reads CASSLVGGGSGNTIYF. CDR3 DNA: TGTGCCAGCAGCTTGGTAGGGGGGGGCTCTGGAAACACCATATATTTT.

The chain employs TRBV28 and TRBJ1-3; 8 nucleotides match TRBD1. Germline loops: CDR1 MDHEN, CDR2 SYDVKM. Germline trimming cut 5 bases from V and 2 bases from J; bases unmatched to any gene: 5. The CDR3 is made up of 15 amino acids. The CDR3 nucleotides are TGTGCCAGCAGTGACAGGGGTTATGCTGGAAACACCATATATTTT. Its translation: CASSDRGYAGNTIYF. Full variable domain (remainder filled in from reference TRBV28 and TRBJ1-3): DVKVTQSSRYLVKRTGEKVFLECVQDMDHENMFWYRQDPGLGLRLIYFSYDVKMKEKGDIPEGYSVSREKKERFSLILESASTNQTSMYLCASSDRGYAGNTIYFGEGSWLTVV.

The chain couples TRBV7-9 to TRBJ1-4; no clear D gene. The CDR3 loop spans 14 amino acids. Germline CDR1 reads SEHNR; CDR2 reads FQNEAQ (reference sequence). Trimming took off 4 bases at V and 8 bases at J, with 14 bases between the two ends. CDR3 DNA sequence: TGTGCCAGCAGCTCATTGGGCCCCCGGGAAAAACTGTTTTTT. Amino acids: CASSSLGPREKLFF.

The chain carries TRBV7-9 and TRBJ1-1; unclear D gene. CDR1 is SEHNR, CDR2 FQNEAQ, per germline (reference sequence). This CDR3 region has 12 residues. V lost 1 base to trimming and J lost 4 bases, with 4 bases between them. The CDR3 spells CASSLDSTEAFF. DNA of the CDR3: TGTGCCAGCAGCTTAGACAGCACTGAAGCTTTCTTT. The full variable domain, in which reference TRBV7-9 and TRBJ1-1 provide the parts outside the CDR3, is DTGVSQNPRHKITKRGQNVTFRCDPISEHNRLYWYRQTLGQGPEFLTYFQNEAQLEKSRLLSDRFSAERPKGSFSTLEIQRTEQGDSAMYLCASSLDSTEAFFGQGTRLTVV.

This chain joins TRBV9 and TRBJ2-3; the D is unclear. The CDR3 contains 13 residues. Deletions cut 3 bases from V and 2 bases from J, with 7 bases between. Germline lookup yields CDR1 SGDLS and CDR2 YYNGEE. CDR3 DNA: TGTGCCAGCAGCGACTTAAACACAGATACGCAGTATTTT. Translation: CASSDLNTDTQYF.

The gene calls are TRBV11-3 and TRBJ2-7; 14 bases fit TRBD2. The V segment lost 1 base and the J segment 6 bases; nucleotides outside the gene matches: 2. CDR1 and CDR2 (germline): SGHNT, YENEEA. The CDR3 loop spans 15 amino acids. The CDR3 region is CASSLAGTSGSEQYF. The CDR3 coding sequence is TGTGCCAGCAGCTTAGCGGGGACTAGCGGGAGCGAGCAGTACTTC.

The chain carries TRBV7-9 and TRBJ2-2; 7 bases map to TRBD1. The CDR3 has 16 amino acids. Trimming cost V 3 bases and J 4 bases; bases outside gene matches: 8. CDR1 SEHNR and CDR2 FQNEAQ come from the germline V gene (reference sequence). CDR3: CASSFSDRDSTGELFF. CDR3 nucleotide sequence: TGTGCCAGCAGCTTTTCCGACAGGGATAGCACCGGGGAGCTGTTTTTT.

The chain links TRBV24-1 to TRBJ2-6; possible D gene TRBD1, 6 bases. Between the trimmed V and J ends, which lost 4 bases and 9 bases, there was a span of 12 bases. CDR1 is KGHDR, CDR2 SFDVKD, per germline. This CDR3 is built from 14 residues. CDR3 amino acids: CATSDSGTLNVLTF. CDR3 DNA sequence: TGTGCCACCAGTGACTCCGGGACACTCAACGTCCTGACTTTC.

The gene calls are TRBV7-6 and TRBJ2-5; D perhaps matches TRBD1 (6 bases). From germline, CDR1 is SGHVS and CDR2 FNYEAQ. The CDR3 consists of 13 residues. V was clipped by 5 bases and J by 5 bases, with 12 bases between them. The CDR3 reads CASSLDRRETQYF. The DNA of the CDR3 is TGTGCCAGCAGCCTGGACAGACGGGAGACCCAGTACTTC. Full variable domain (remainder filled in from reference TRBV7-6 and TRBJ2-5): GAGVSQSPRYKVTKRGQDVALRCDPISGHVSLYWYRQALGQGPEFLTYFNYEAQQDKSGLPNDRFSAERPEGSISTLTIQRTEQRDSAMYRCASSLDRRETQYFGPGTRLLVL.

The chain links TRBV12-3 or TRBV12-4 to TRBJ2-4; TRBD2 agrees at 11 bases. J was trimmed by 7 bases and V by 5 bases; bases with no gene match: 1. The length of the CDR3 is 13 residues. Here the CDR3 reads CASSPSGRNIQYF. The CDR3 region has the DNA TGTGCCAGCAGTCCTAGCGGGAGGAACATTCAGTACTTC.

This clone was observed a few times. This chain connects TRBV5-1 to TRBJ2-1, with TRBD2 matching over 7 bases. Trimming took 4 bases from V and 5 from J; bases not matched to a gene: 12. The CDR3 runs to 16 residues. Germline V CDR1 and CDR2: SGHRS, YFSETQ. CDR3 DNA: TGCGCCAGCAGCCCGGGAATGGCGGGAGCTCACAATGAGCAGTTCTTC. Translated: CASSPGMAGAHNEQFF.

The chain couples TRBV27 to TRBJ2-2; 7 bases fit TRBD1. The germline V gene encodes CDR1 MNHEY and CDR2 SMNVEV (reference sequence). The trim removed 7 bases at V and 6 bases at J, leaving 8 bases unmatched. There are 14 residues in the CDR3. The CDR3 DNA sequence: TGTGCCAGCACAAGGACAGGTGGGGCCGGGGAGCTGTTTTTT. Encoded protein: CASTRTGGAGELFF.

V and J are TRBV28 and TRBJ1-1; TRBD1 matches at 7 bases. The CDR3 totals 12 residues. CDR1 is MDHEN, CDR2 SYDVKM, per germline. The J segment lost 7 bases and the V segment lost 7 bases, leaving 6 bases of the junction unmatched. The CDR3 sequence: CASNRDSYEAFF. CDR3 in DNA: TGTGCCAGCAACCGGGACAGTTATGAAGCTTTCTTT.

The chain uses TRBV4-3 and TRBJ2-1, with 7 bases aligning to TRBD2. This CDR3 has 14 amino acids. Germline CDR1 and CDR2: LGHNA and YSLEER. The J segment lost 2 bases and the V segment lost 6 bases, leaving 4 bases of the junction unmatched. The CDR3: CASSGEGPYNEQFF. The CDR3, as DNA: TGCGCCAGCAGTGGGGAGGGCCCCTACAATGAGCAGTTCTTC.

This clone turned up a few times. The genes are TRBV28 and TRBJ2-1; the D is unclear. This CDR3 region has 14 residues. V dropped 4 bases and J dropped 2 bases, with 9 bases sitting between them. CDR1 and CDR2 from the germline V gene are MDHEN and SYDVKM. CDR3 coding DNA: TGTGCCAGCAGTTCTGGAGATGCCTACAATGAGCAGTTCTTC. Its translation: CASSSGDAYNEQFF. The variable domain in full, with the rest retrieved from reference TRBV28 and TRBJ2-1, is DVKVTQSSRYLVKRTGEKVFLECVQDMDHENMFWYRQDPGLGLRLIYFSYDVKMKEKGDIPEGYSVSREKKERFSLILESASTNQTSMYLCASSSGDAYNEQFFGPGTRLTVL.

The chain links TRBV18 to TRBJ2-3; the D gene is possibly TRBD2 (6 bases). The CDR3 spans 14 residues. V lost 6 bases and J lost 0, with 10 bases in between. Germline V lookup: CDR1 KGHSH, CDR2 LQKENI. CDR3: CASSPGLSTDTQYF. CDR3 DNA: TGTGCCAGCTCGCCGGGACTCAGCACAGATACGCAGTATTTT.